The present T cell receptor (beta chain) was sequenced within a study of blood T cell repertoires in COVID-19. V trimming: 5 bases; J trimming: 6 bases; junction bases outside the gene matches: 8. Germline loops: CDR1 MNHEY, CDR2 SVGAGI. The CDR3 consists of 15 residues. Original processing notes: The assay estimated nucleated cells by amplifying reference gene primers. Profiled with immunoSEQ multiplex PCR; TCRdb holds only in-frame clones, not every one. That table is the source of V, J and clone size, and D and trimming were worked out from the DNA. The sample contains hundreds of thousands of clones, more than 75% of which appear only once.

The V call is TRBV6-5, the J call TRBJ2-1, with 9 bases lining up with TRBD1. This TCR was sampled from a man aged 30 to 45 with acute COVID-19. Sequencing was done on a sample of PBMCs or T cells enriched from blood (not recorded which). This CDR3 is CASSNRGQGPNEQFF. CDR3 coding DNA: TGTGCCAGCAGTAATAGGGGACAGGGCCCCAATGAGCAGTTCTTC.